Presented here are 25 T cell receptor beta chains from one specimen sequenced in a study of PD-1 blockade in classical Hodgkin lymphoma. Relapse after autologous stem cell transplantation occurred in every patient, and brentuximab vedotin exposure varied. Method: immunoSEQ multiplex PCR; TCRdb's copy keeps in-frame clones and lacks some. The sample includes about 9,900 clones, 92% seen only once; the top ten take 13% to 15%. Source: peripheral blood mononuclear cells (PBMCs), taken at baseline. Every receptor here comes from a human donor with classical Hodgkin lymphoma.

Concerning this clone itself: At one end the junction does not follow the germline gene, possibly because of a read error. The rearrangement links TRBV7-7 to TRBJ2-7, with D maybe TRBD2 (6 bases). This CDR3 contains 14 residues. Looked up from germline, CDR1 is SSHAT and CDR2 is FNYEAQ (reference sequence). As DNA, the CDR3 is TGTGCTAGCAGCCCCCTGACTAGGCGCTACGAGCAGTACTTC. It is translated as CASSPLTRRYEQYF.

This chain links TRBV5-6 with TRBJ1-5; TRBD1 matches at 9 bases. The J segment lost 4 bases and the V segment lost 3 bases, leaving 5 bases of the junction unmatched. The CDR3 has 15 amino acids. Per germline, CDR1 SGHDT and CDR2 YYEEEE. CDR3 DNA sequence: TGTGCCAGCAGCTCCACTGACAGGGGGAATCAGCCCCAGCATTTT. It is translated as CASSSTDRGNQPQHF. The full variable domain, its missing parts supplied by reference TRBV5-6 and TRBJ1-5, is DAGVTQSPTHLIKTRGQQVTLRCSPKSGHDTVSWYQQALGQGPQFIFQYYEEEERQRGNFPDRFSGHQFPNYSSELNVNALLLGDSALYLCASSSTDRGNQPQHFGDGTRLSIL.

The chain links TRBV11-2 to TRBJ2-3; 10 positions match TRBD2. Per germline, CDR1 SGHAT and CDR2 FQNNGV. J gave up 3 bases and V 5 bases, and 11 bases lay outside the gene matches. The CDR3 length is 17 residues. The CDR3 nucleotides are TGTGCCAGCAGCCACATCCTAGCGGGAGAGTATACAGATACGCAGTATTTT. As protein: CASSHILAGEYTDTQYF.

The rearrangement links TRBV4-1 to TRBJ2-5; a possible D gene is TRBD1 (5 bases). The germline CDR1 and CDR2 sequences are MGHRA and YSYEKL. V lost 4 bases and J 1 base, leaving 7 bases between the germline ends. This CDR3 is 13 amino acids long. Here the CDR3 reads CASSPQGQETQYF. The CDR3 DNA is TGCGCCAGCAGCCCCCAGGGCCAAGAGACCCAGTACTTC.

The V and J genes are TRBV9 and TRBJ2-7, with 10 bases fitting TRBD1. V gave up 3 bases and J gave up 9 bases; unmatched junction bases: 9. This CDR3 has 14 residues. Per the germline V gene, CDR1 is SGDLS and CDR2 is YYNGEE. This chain's CDR3 is CASSGDRGSNGQYF. For the CDR3, the DNA is TGTGCCAGCAGCGGGGACAGGGGAAGCAACGGGCAGTACTTC.

This chain joins TRBV28 and TRBJ1-5; possible D gene TRBD1, 6 bases. V lost 6 bases and J lost 4, with 13 bases in between. The CDR3 extends over 14 amino acids. Germline CDR1 reads MDHEN; CDR2 reads SYDVKM. The CDR3 DNA reads as TGTGCCAGCAGACTCGGACAGATTAATCAGCCCCAGCATTTT. Translation: CASRLGQINQPQHF.

Here the CDR3 DNA reads TGCGCCAGCAGCGTGACTAGCGGGAGATCCTACAATGAGCAGTTCTTC. Translating it yields CASSVTSGRSYNEQFF. This chain uses TRBV5-1 with TRBJ2-1, with TRBD2 identical over 12 bases. The CDR3 loop spans 16 amino acids. Germline V gene lookup returns CDR1 SGHRS and CDR2 YFSETQ. V trimming: 4 bases; J trimming: 1 base; junction bases outside the gene matches: 3.

The V and J genes are TRBV2 and TRBJ2-5, with D tentatively TRBD2 (5 bases). The CDR3 totals 14 residues. The V and J ends lost 6 bases and 3 bases respectively, with 14 bases between them. In germline, CDR1 is SNHLY, CDR2 FYNNEI. The CDR3 sequence is CASRRRELEETQYF. In nucleotides, the CDR3 is TGTGCCAGCAGGAGACGGGAATTGGAAGAGACCCAGTACTTC.

This clone was detected only once. The V gene is TRBV29-1, the J gene TRBJ2-2; D unclear. Germline V gene sequence: CDR1 SQVTM, CDR2 ANQGSEA. The CDR3 has 13 amino acids. The V gene lost 5 bases and the J gene lost 2 bases, with 9 bases spanning the gap. The CDR3 reads CSVRSPNTGELFF. DNA for the CDR3: TGCAGCGTTAGGTCCCCAAACACCGGGGAGCTGTTTTTT.

This chain joins TRBV19 and TRBJ2-7, with D possibly TRBD2 on 7 matching bases. The V gene lost 9 bases and the J gene lost 5 bases, with 17 bases spanning the gap. Germline V gene sequence: CDR1 LNHDA, CDR2 SQIVND (reference sequence). The CDR3 is 13 residues long. The CDR3 region has the DNA TGTGCCAGACCCCGTAGGGGGAGGGACGAGCAGTACTTC. The encoded protein is CARPRRGRDEQYF. The variable domain in full, completed from reference TRBV19 and TRBJ2-7, reads DGGITQSPKYLFRKEGQNVTLSCEQNLNHDAMYWYRQDPGQGLRLIYYSQIVNDFQKGDIAEGYSVSREKKESFPLTVTSAQKNPTAFYLCARPRRGRDEQYFGPGTRLTVT.

CDR3 nucleotide sequence: TGTGCCAGCAGCTCCTCTACGACAGTCTATGGCTACACCTTC. Its protein product is CASSSSTTVYGYTF. The V and J genes are TRBV7-2 and TRBJ1-2; D possibly corresponds to TRBD1 (5 bases). V gave up 4 bases and J gave up 4 bases, with 13 bases separating them. Germline CDR1 reads SGHTA; CDR2 reads FQGNSA. This CDR3 has 14 amino acids.

This chain's CDR3 is CASSYDREKETQYF. CDR3 DNA: TGTGCCAGCAGCTACGACAGGGAAAAAGAGACCCAGTACTTC. This chain connects TRBV7-9 to TRBJ2-5, with 7 bases fitting TRBD1. This CDR3 region has 14 residues. V trimming: 4 bases; J trimming: 3 bases; junction bases outside the gene matches: 5. The V gene's germline CDR1 is SEHNR and CDR2 FQNEAQ (reference sequence).

This clone appeared once. The V call is TRBV5-1, the J call TRBJ1-5; 11 nucleotides align to TRBD1. Germline V CDR1 and CDR2: SGHRS, YFSETQ. V was clipped by 1 base and J by 5 bases; unmatched bases: 5. There are 16 residues in the CDR3. The CDR3 loop is CASSLSGGQGDQPQHF. The CDR3 DNA reads TGCGCCAGCAGCTTGTCGGGGGGACAGGGGGATCAGCCCCAGCATTTT.

This sequence joins TRBV5-1 and TRBJ2-1; TRBD2 agrees at 13 bases. Looked up from germline, CDR1 is SGHRS and CDR2 is YFSETQ. Trimming removed 4 bases from V and 9 bases from J; junction bases left unmatched: 7. CDR3 length: 15 amino acids. The CDR3 nucleotides are TGCGCCAGCAGCCAACTAGCGGGAGGGGGGATTGAGCAGTTCTTC. Translated: CASSQLAGGGIEQFF. The variable domain in full, completed from reference TRBV5-1 and TRBJ2-1, reads KAGVTQTPRYLIKTRGQQVTLSCSPISGHRSVSWYQQTPGQGLQFLFEYFSETQRNKGNFPGRFSGRQFSNSRSEMNVSTLELGDSALYLCASSQLAGGGIEQFFGPGTRLTVL.

The chain links TRBV4-1 to TRBJ2-3; TRBD2 matches 10 bases. CDR3 length: 16 residues. Germline V lookup: CDR1 MGHRA, CDR2 YSYEKL. V lost 3 bases, J lost 1 base, and 4 bases stayed unmatched. CDR3 bases: TGCGCCAGCAGCCACCTCGGGACTAGCGGCACAGATACGCAGTATTTT. Translating gives CASSHLGTSGTDTQYF.

This sequence joins TRBV2 and TRBJ2-1; 9 nucleotides agree with TRBD2. This CDR3 has 15 residues. Germline V gives CDR1 SNHLY, CDR2 FYNNEI. The junction had 10 bases not matched to a gene; V was cut back by 3 bases and J by 10 bases. CDR3 sequence reads: CASSDLAGGPNEQFF. Here the CDR3 DNA reads TGTGCCAGCAGTGATTTGGCGGGAGGGCCCAACGAGCAGTTCTTC.

The chain combines TRBV9 with TRBJ1-5; the D is unclear. V gave up 0 bases and J gave up 3 bases, with 4 bases separating them. The CDR3 is 13 amino acids. Germline CDR1 is SGDLS and CDR2 is YYNGEE. The DNA of the CDR3 is TGTGCCAGCAGCGTAGGGGACAATCAGCCCCAGCATTTT. It codes for CASSVGDNQPQHF.

This sequence joins TRBV7-3 and TRBJ2-1; 10 positions agree with TRBD2. The germline V gene encodes CDR1 SGHTA and CDR2 FQGTGA. With 3 bases clipped from V and 8 bases from J, the junction kept 10 bases outside the gene matches. The length of the CDR3 is 16 residues. The CDR3 nucleotides read TGTGCCAGCAGCTTTTCCCTTAGCGGGAGGTTGGATGAGCAGTTCTTC. Translated: CASSFSLSGRLDEQFF.

This sequence joins TRBV7-8 and TRBJ2-7, with TRBD2 matching 11 bases. CDR3 length equals 17 residues. Losses at the gene ends were 5 bases for V and 4 bases for J; bases not matched to a gene: 13. The germline CDR1 and CDR2 sequences are SGHVS and FQNEAQ. CDR3 DNA sequence: TGTGCCAGCAGCCGCACGTGGCTAGCGGGAGGATCTTACGAGCAGTACTTC. This encodes CASSRTWLAGGSYEQYF.

The rearrangement uses TRBV15 and TRBJ2-1; 7 nucleotides line up with TRBD1. The CDR3 has 14 amino acids. Germline assignment: CDR1 LNHNV and CDR2 YYDKDF (reference sequence). V lost 6 bases to trimming and J lost 4 bases; unmatched junction nucleotides: 6. CDR3 loop: CATRKGQEYNEQFF. CDR3 in DNA: TGTGCCACCAGAAAAGGACAGGAATACAATGAGCAGTTCTTC.

This clone was seen a few times. The gene calls are TRBV27 and TRBJ1-1; 10 bases agree with TRBD1. This CDR3 has 16 residues. CDR1 is MNHEY, CDR2 SMNVEV, per germline (reference sequence). J was trimmed by 0 bases and V by 5 bases; bases with no gene match: 6. The CDR3 spells CASSPGTGDLNTEAFF. CDR3 nucleotides: TGTGCCAGCAGTCCCGGGACAGGGGACTTGAACACTGAAGCTTTCTTT.

V is TRBV4-2 and J is TRBJ1-4; D gene uncertain. Germline V gene lookup returns CDR1 LGHNA and CDR2 YNFKEQ. This CDR3 spans 18 amino acids. V was shortened by 2 bases and J by 0 bases, with 16 bases between the two germline ends. CDR3 DNA: TGTGCCAGCAGCCAACTCCCACGTCGCTCGGCAACTAATGAAAAACTGTTTTTT. Residues: CASSQLPRRSATNEKLFF.

The DNA for the CDR3 is TGTGCCAGCAGCTTTAGTAGTCCCTACGAGCAGTACTTC. Its translation is CASSFSSPYEQYF. The rearrangement uses TRBV7-9 and TRBJ2-7; D is unclear. Germline CDR1 reads SEHNR; CDR2 reads FQNEAQ (reference sequence). There are 13 residues in the CDR3. V was clipped by 3 bases and J by 2 bases, with 8 bases between them.

The chain carries TRBV29-1 and TRBJ2-7, with a possible D match to TRBD1 (5 bases). The CDR3 covers 15 residues. Germline CDR1 is SQVTM and CDR2 is ANQGSEA. The V end lost 4 bases, the J end lost 7 bases, and 23 bases lay between the germline ends. The CDR3 spells CSVGHPLDIGWEQYF. For the CDR3, the DNA is TGCAGCGTTGGCCATCCGCTGGACATTGGGTGGGAGCAGTACTTC.

This clone was counted between two and nine times. The chain joins TRBV7-8 to TRBJ2-7; 8 bases are a match to TRBD2. V dropped 2 bases and J dropped 3; count of bases not matched to a gene: 6. The CDR3 consists of 15 residues. CDR1 and CDR2 (germline): SGHVS, FQNEAQ. The CDR3 region is CASSLYQREIYEQYF. CDR3 DNA sequence: TGTGCCAGCAGCTTATACCAGCGGGAGATCTACGAGCAGTACTTC.